This T cell receptor (beta chain) was found in a study of blood T cell repertoires in COVID-19. Study information: Collection of acute and convalescent COVID-19 samples took place in the United States, Italy and Spain. Sample material is recorded as cDNA or gDNA derived from T cells, B-cell-depleted T cells, or PBMCs.

Seattle cases were enrolled at active infection and followed longitudinally. This CDR3 is 11 amino acids long. The germline V gene has CDR1 DFQATT and CDR2 SNEGSKA (reference sequence). Trimming pared 6 bases from V and 5 bases from J, leaving 10 bases between. This table comes from immunoSEQ multiplex PCR, and its TCRdb copy is limited to in-frame clones, with some not included. Altogether roughly 250,000 clones are present, around 90% being singletons, with the ten largest covering roughly 0.89%. What was sequenced was peripheral blood. The V and J genes are TRBV20-1 and TRBJ1-2, with a tentative D call TRBD1 (5 bases). The TCR comes from a man aged 25 to 40 with COVID-19, enrolled during active disease. In DNA, the CDR3 is TGCAGTGCAGCGGGGCCATATGGCTACACCTTC. It is translated as CSAAGPYGYTF.